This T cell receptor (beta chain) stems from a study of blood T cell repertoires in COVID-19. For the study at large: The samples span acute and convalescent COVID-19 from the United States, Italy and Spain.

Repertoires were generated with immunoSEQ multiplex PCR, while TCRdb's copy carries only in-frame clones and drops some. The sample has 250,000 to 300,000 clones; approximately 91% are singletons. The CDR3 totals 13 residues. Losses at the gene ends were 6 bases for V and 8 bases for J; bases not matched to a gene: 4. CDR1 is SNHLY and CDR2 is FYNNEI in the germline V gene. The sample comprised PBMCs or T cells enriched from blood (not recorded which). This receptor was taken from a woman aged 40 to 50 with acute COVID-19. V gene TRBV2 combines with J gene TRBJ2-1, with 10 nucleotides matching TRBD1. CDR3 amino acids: CASRKGTGDEQFF. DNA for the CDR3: TGTGCCAGCAGGAAGGGGACAGGGGATGAGCAGTTCTTC.